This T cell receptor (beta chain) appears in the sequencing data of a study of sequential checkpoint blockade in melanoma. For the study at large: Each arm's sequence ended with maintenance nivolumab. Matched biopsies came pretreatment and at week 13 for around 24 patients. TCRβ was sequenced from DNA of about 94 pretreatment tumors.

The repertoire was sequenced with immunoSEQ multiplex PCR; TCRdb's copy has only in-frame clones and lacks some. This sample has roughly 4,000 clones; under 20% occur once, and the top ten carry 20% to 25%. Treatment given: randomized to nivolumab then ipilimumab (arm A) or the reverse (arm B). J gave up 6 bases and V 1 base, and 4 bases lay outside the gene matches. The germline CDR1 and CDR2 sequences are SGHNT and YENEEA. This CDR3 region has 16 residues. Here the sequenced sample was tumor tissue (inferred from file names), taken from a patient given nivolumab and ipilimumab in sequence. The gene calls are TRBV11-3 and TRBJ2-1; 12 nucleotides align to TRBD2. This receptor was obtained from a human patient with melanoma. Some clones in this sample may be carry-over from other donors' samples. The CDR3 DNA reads TGTGCCAGCAGCTTAGGTCCTAGCGGGGGGGCCAATGAGCAGTTCTTC. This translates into CASSLGPSGGANEQFF.